The rows below give T cell receptor beta chains drawn from one sample of a study of T-cell reconstitution after alpha-beta-depleted transplantation in children. TCRdb re-called the PCR reads with MiXCR, one entry per CDR3 protein. The repertoire holds about 900,000 distinct CDR3 sequences, around 30% seen once, with 25% to 35% in the top ten. The sample in question was PBMCs, mostly from graft donor cells, obtained 360 days after TCRalphabeta/CD19-depleted stem cell transplant. The receptors derive from a boy in the first two years of life who had a stem cell transplant for SCID, so the T cells may come from the graft donor. The CDR3 runs from the conserved cysteine through the conserved F or W. A D gene is named only where the DNA matches it firmly. Where a row states a size, it is once, few, many or the class of an expanded clone; other rows omit it.

.,TRBV4-2,TRBJ2-2,few,CASSQDKRRDGELFF,TGTGCCAGCAGCCAAGATAAACGGAGGGACGGGGAGCTGTTTTTT
.,TRBV6-1,TRBJ1-4,few,CASSPREYREKLFF,TGTGCCAGCAGCCCGAGGGAGTATCGTGAAAAACTGTTTTTT
TRBD2,TRBV6-5,TRBJ2-7,.,CASSYSREGEQYF,TGTGCCAGCAGTTATTCCAGGGAGGGCGAGCAGTACTTC
.,TRBV7-9,TRBJ1-1,many,CASSLGWGTNTEAFF,TGTGCCAGCAGCTTAGGGTGGGGGACGAACACTGAAGCTTTCTTT
.,TRBV20-1,TRBJ1-5,.,CSASRTSNQPQHF,TGCAGTGCTAGCCGGACAAGCAATCAGCCCCAGCATTTT
TRBD1,TRBV27,TRBJ2-7,few,CASSLSPGQLNYEQYF,TGTGCCAGCAGTTTATCGCCGGGACAGCTGAACTACGAGCAGTACTTC
TRBD1,TRBV5-1,TRBJ1-6,.,CASSLEGPTGTGVSPLHF,TGCGCCAGCAGCTTGGAGGGCCCGACCGGGACAGGGGTTTCACCCCTCCACTTT
.,TRBV29-1,TRBJ1-4,.,CSVQSGRNEKLFF,TGCAGCGTTCAGTCGGGCCGAAATGAAAAACTGTTTTTT
.,TRBV29-1,TRBJ2-3,.,CSVEGRGPWTDTQYF,TGCAGCGTTGAGGGTCGGGGGCCGTGGACAGATACGCAGTATTTT
.,TRBV29-1,TRBJ1-2,.,CSVAGTGPNYGYTF,TGCAGCGTCGCCGGGACGGGCCCCAACTATGGCTACACCTTC
TRBD1,TRBV28,TRBJ2-7,once,CASSLSGTGSGEQYF,TGTGCCAGCAGTTTGAGCGGGACAGGGTCGGGCGAGCAGTACTTC
TRBD2,TRBV20-1,TRBJ2-1,few,CSASPLAGYVLNEQFF,TGCAGTGCTAGTCCCCTAGCGGGGTACGTTTTGAATGAGCAGTTCTTC
.,TRBV6-1,TRBJ2-2,.,CATRGPNTVELFF,TGTGCCACGCGGGGGCCGAACACCGTGGAGCTGTTTTTT
TRBD1,TRBV5-4,TRBJ2-7,.,CASSGNGDRGLPEQYF,TGTGCCAGCAGTGGCAATGGGGACAGGGGACTACCCGAGCAGTACTTC
.,TRBV4-3,TRBJ2-6,once,CASSQDSHSGANVLTF,TGCGCCAGCAGCCAAGATAGTCACTCTGGGGCCAACGTCCTGACTTTC